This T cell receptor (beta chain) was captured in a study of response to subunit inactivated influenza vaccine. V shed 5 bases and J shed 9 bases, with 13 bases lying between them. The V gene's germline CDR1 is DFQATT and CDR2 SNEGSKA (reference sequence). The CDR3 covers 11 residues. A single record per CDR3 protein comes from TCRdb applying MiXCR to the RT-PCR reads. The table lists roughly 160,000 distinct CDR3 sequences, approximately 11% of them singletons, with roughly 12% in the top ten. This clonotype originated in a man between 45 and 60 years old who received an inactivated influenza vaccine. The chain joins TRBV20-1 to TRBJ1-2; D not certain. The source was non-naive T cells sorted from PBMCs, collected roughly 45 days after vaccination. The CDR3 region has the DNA TGCAGTGCTCCTCGCTATGGGAGCTACACCTTC. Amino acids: CSAPRYGSYTF.